This T cell receptor beta chain is drawn from a study of T cell clusters in autoimmune cytopenias. At the level of the study: A median age of almost 60 years and mean of around 50 years characterized healthy donor controls. Study-wide results and limits: Comparing secondary cytopenia with chronic lymphocytic leukemia showed no cluster-lack signature, apparently masked by lymphoma repertoire.

TRB was amplified from roughly 250 ng of peripheral blood genomic DNA per sample. TRB was amplified by touch-down multiplex PCR, primer pools A and B combined. Using the multiplex PCR reads, TCRdb records one entry per CDR3 protein without DNA. The sample totals about 7,100 distinct CDR3 sequences. A word on this clonotype: The target antigen is unknown.

This CDR3 has 16 residues. The germline gives CDR1 PRHDT, CDR2 FYEKMQ (reference sequence). The same specimen was also included in a second study, on T cell repertoires in aging, cancer and after chemotherapy. Per that paper: Compared with age-matched healthy donors, untreated hematological or solid cancer patients showed higher blood TCR clonality. Median generation probability rose over the chemotherapy interval in each cancer cohort, suggesting rebound thymic output.

Sequences were obtained from peripheral blood. The chain couples TRBV13 to TRBJ2-3; TCRdb lists TRBD2, though no DNA is available to test this call. The sequence was collected from a human donor in good health. The CDR3 loop reads CASSLDGGGASDTQYF.